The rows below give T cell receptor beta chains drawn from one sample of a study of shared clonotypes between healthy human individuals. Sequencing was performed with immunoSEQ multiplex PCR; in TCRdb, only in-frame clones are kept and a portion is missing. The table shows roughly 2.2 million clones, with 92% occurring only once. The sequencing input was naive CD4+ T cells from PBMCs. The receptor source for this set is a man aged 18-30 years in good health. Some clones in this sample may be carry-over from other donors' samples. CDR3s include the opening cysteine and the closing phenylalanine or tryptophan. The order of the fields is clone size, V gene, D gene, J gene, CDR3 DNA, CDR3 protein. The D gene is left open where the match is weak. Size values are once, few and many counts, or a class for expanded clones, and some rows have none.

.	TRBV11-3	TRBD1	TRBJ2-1	TGTGCCAGCAGCGCAGACAGGGTTGCCTACAATGAGCAGTTCTTC	CASSADRVAYNEQFF
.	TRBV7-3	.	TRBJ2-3	TGTGCCAGCAGCCCACGGGACGGGAGTAGTGATACGCAGTATTTT	CASSPRDGSSDTQYF
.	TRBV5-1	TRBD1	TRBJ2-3	TGCGCCAGCAGCTTACTGACAGGGTATACAGATACGCAGTATTTT	CASSLLTGYTDTQYF
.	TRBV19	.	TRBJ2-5	TGTGCCAGTAGTATGGGCAGCGGAGAGACCCAGTACTTC	CASSMGSGETQYF
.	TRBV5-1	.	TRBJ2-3	TGCGCCAGCAGCTCTAGGACAAGTAGCACAGATACGCAGTATTTT	CASSSRTSSTDTQYF
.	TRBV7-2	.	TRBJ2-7	TGTGCCAGCAGCCCATTCGGGGTGGGCAGCAACTACGAGCAGTACTTC	CASSPFGVGSNYEQYF
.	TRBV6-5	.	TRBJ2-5	TGTGCCAGCAGTTACCCCTTAGCAGAGACCCAGTACTTC	CASSYPLAETQYF
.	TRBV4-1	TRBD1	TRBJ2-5	TGCGCCAGCAGCCCAGGACAGGGTGGCCAAGAGACCCAGTACTTC	CASSPGQGGQETQYF
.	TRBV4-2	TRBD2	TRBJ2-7	TGTGCCAGCAGCCAAGATATAGCGGGACCCTACGAGCAGTACTTC	CASSQDIAGPYEQYF
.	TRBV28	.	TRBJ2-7	TGTGCCAGCAGTTCGACTAGCTCCTACGAGCAGTACTTC	CASSSTSSYEQYF
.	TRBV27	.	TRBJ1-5	TGTGCCAGCAGTTTCCAGGGAGGGCAGCCCCAGCATTTT	CASSFQGGQPQHF
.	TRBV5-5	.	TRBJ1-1	TGTGCCAGCAGCTTGAGTCTTACTGAAGCTTTCTTT	CASSLSLTEAFF
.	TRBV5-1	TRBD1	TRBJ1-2	TGCGCCAGCAGCTTTTCCGGACAGGGCGATGGCTACACCTTC	CASSFSGQGDGYTF
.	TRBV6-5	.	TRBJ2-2	TGTGCCAGCAGTCCGACCCTGAACACCGGGGAGCTGTTTTTT	CASSPTLNTGELFF
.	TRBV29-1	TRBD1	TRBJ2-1	TGCAGCGCCCCTGGGACAGGGTCCTACAATGAGCAGTTCTTC	CSAPGTGSYNEQFF
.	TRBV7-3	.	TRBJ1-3	TGTGCCAGCAGCGACAGGTCTGGAAACACCATATATTTT	CASSDRSGNTIYF
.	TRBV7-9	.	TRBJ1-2	TGTGCCAGCAGCTCGGGGGACCGATTCTATGGCTACACCTTC	CASSSGDRFYGYTF
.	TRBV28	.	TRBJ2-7	TGTGCCAGCAGGGCCCCGGGACACTTAGTTTACGAGCAGTACTTC	CASRAPGHLVYEQYF
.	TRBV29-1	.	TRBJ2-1	TGCAGCGTTAGCCAGGGAGTACACAATGAGCAGTTCTTC	CSVSQGVHNEQFF
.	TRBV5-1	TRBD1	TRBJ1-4	TGCGCCAGCAGCTTGGCGCTGGCAGGGGGGAATGAAAAACTGTTTTTT	CASSLALAGGNEKLFF
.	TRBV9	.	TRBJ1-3	TGTGCCAGCAGCGTACAGGGTTCTGGAAACACCATATATTTT	CASSVQGSGNTIYF
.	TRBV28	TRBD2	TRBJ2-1	TGTGCCAGCAGTAAGCGGGATAGCTCCTACAATGAGCAGTTCTTC	CASSKRDSSYNEQFF
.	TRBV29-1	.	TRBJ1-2	TGCAGCGTTGCGGGGGGCTATGGCTACACCTTC	CSVAGGYGYTF
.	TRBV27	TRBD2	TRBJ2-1	TGTGCCAGCAGCCTGGGGATAGCGGGAGGGTACAATGAGCAGTTCTTC	CASSLGIAGGYNEQFF
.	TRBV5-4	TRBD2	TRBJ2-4	TGTGCCAGCAGCTGGGGCGCGCGGGAGTCCAAAAACATTCAGTACTTC	CASSWGARESKNIQYF
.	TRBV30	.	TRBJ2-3	TGTGCCTGGAGTCCTGGGGGTACAGATACGCAGTATTTT	CAWSPGGTDTQYF
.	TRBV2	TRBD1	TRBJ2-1	TGTGCCAGCAGCTCGCGGCTTGGGACAGGGAGGGGCGAGCAGTTCTTC	CASSSRLGTGRGEQFF
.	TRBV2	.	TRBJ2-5	TGTGCCAGCGGATTTGGAGCATTAAGGACCCAGTACTTC	CASGFGALRTQYF
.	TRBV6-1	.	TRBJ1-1	TGTGCCAGCAGTGAAGCGCGGACAGTGGGTGTTGGTTTCTTT	CASSEARTVGVGFF
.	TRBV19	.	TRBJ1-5	TGTGCCAGTAGTAGCCTTGAGACAGGTTTTCAGCCCCAGCATTTT	CASSSLETGFQPQHF
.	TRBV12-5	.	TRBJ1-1	TGTGCTAGTGCTTTTAGGTTGAACACTGAAGCTTTCTTT	CASAFRLNTEAFF
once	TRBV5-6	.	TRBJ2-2	TGTGCCAGCAGCTTAGAGCGGAGAAACACCGGGGAGCTGTTTTTT	CASSLERRNTGELFF
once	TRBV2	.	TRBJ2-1	TGTGCCAGCAGTGAAAAGGTTGTAACCTACAATGAGCAGTTCTTC	CASSEKVVTYNEQFF
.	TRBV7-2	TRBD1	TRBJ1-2	TGTGCCAGCAGCTTAGCGGCAGGGGGCCTTGGCTACACCTTC	CASSLAAGGLGYTF
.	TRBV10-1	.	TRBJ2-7	TGCGCCAGCAGTGATTCTCCTCTCGTGAACGAGCAGTACTTC	CASSDSPLVNEQYF
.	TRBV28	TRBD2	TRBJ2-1	TGTGCCAGCAGCAGACTAGCGGGGAGGGCTGAGACTGAGCAGTTCTTC	CASSRLAGRAETEQFF
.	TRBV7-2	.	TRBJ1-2	TGTGCCAGCAGCTTATATAGGAACTATGGCTACACCTTC	CASSLYRNYGYTF
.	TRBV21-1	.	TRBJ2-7	TGTGCCAGCCCTCGGACCACAGACCCTTGCTCCTACGAGCAGTACTTC	CASPRTTDPCSYEQYF
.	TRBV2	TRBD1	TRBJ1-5	TGTGCCAGCAGTCCGGGACAGGGGAATCAGCCCCAGCATTTT	CASSPGQGNQPQHF
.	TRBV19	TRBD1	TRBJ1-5	TGTGCCAGTAGTATATGGGGACAGGCGGAGGATCAGCCCCAGCATTTT	CASSIWGQAEDQPQHF